This T cell receptor beta chain was found in a study of T-cell memory formation after mild COVID-19. MiXCR was run by TCRdb on the 5' RACE reads, yielding one entry per CDR3 protein. Here the sample spans around 100,000 distinct CDR3 sequences, over 8.5% being singletons. Findings and limits, study-wide: Contracting clones from day 15 to 85 had balanced CD4/CD8; later expanders favoured CD4+.

Concerning this clonotype: The antigen remains undetermined.

This CDR3 spans 14 amino acids. The germline CDR1 and CDR2 sequences are SGHNT and YYREEE (reference sequence). The germline V and J ends were trimmed by 5 bases and 8 bases, with 17 bases remaining between them. The V call is TRBV5-4, the J call TRBJ2-1; a weak D match, TRBD1 (8 bases). This clonotype originated in a man aged 18 to 29 who had mild COVID-19 (a few samples of this study predate the infection). Cell type and time point are not known. Sequencing was carried out using PBMCs or a T cell subset sorted from them (not recorded which). For the CDR3, the DNA is TGTGCCAGCAGAGGACAGGGAGGGTTTTATGAGCAGTTCTTC. It encodes CASRGQGGFYEQFF.